The TCR beta chain under discussion was sequenced for a study of cytomegalovirus exposure and HLA in healthy donors. Across the whole study: Unique TCRs from HLA-typed donors, around 79 million of them, were held in an early data release. Study results and limitations: In an earlier analysis, about 87% or about 30%: the productive usage of most TCR beta V segments. Among TCR sequences, most were rare, though some public TCRs appeared in many donors. CMV serostatus was the only recorded immune exposure for donors.

Regarding this clone: What it binds is unknown.

Germline loops: CDR1 SEHNR, CDR2 FQNEAQ (reference sequence). There are 13 residues in the CDR3. With 7 bases clipped from V and 7 bases from J, the junction kept 7 bases outside the gene matches. 13 Jbeta primers and 60 Vbeta primers were used for the PCR. Produced via immunoSEQ multiplex PCR; TCRdb's table is partial and in-frame only. The table has about 190,000 clones, approximately 79% seen once. This TCR came from a woman in her late teens or twenties in good health and CMV-seronegative. The sequencing sample was made of PBMCs. This chain joins TRBV7-9 and TRBJ1-2, with TRBD1 identical over 9 bases. Here the CDR3 reads CASNQQGAGGYTF. CDR3 nucleotide sequence: TGTGCCAGCAACCAACAGGGGGCAGGTGGCTACACCTTC.